This TCR beta chain emerged from a study of T cell repertoires in cytomegalovirus infection. The wider study: Both recently identified HLA-C-restricted and well-studied HLA-B-restricted CMV epitopes were used in the study. Both CMV infection and a matching HLA type were indicated by public TCR beta signatures. Overall study findings and caveats: Carriers of CMV and the relevant HLA type were discriminated by public TCR beta frequency. In two of eight donors, the top clonotype was HLA-C-restricted CMV-specific.

Concerning this clonotype itself: The antigen remains undetermined.

This CDR3 is 15 amino acids long. Germline loops: CDR1 SGHDT, CDR2 YYEEEE. The germline V and J ends were trimmed by 1 base and 4 bases, with 12 bases remaining between them. TCRdb reprocessed the reads via MiXCR and lists one record per CDR3 protein. The table shows tens of thousands of distinct CDR3 sequences, with 20% to 30% occurring only once. This chain links TRBV5-6 with TRBJ2-1; D remains ambiguous. The origin of this receptor is a human donor in good health (CMV status not recorded). Some clones in this sample may be carry-over from other donors' samples. The sample here was CD8+ T cells from cultured PBMCs, taken from culture after CMV antigen stimulation. The CDR3 nucleotides read TGTGCCAGCAGCTTGAGCCCTCCGAGGTACAATGAGCAGTTCTTC. This codes for CASSLSPPRYNEQFF. Variable domain in full (rest from reference TRBV5-6 and TRBJ2-1): DAGVTQSPTHLIKTRGQQVTLRCSPKSGHDTVSWYQQALGQGPQFIFQYYEEEERQRGNFPDRFSGHQFPNYSSELNVNALLLGDSALYLCASSLSPPRYNEQFFGPGTRLTVL.